The 22 T cell receptor beta chains in this list originate from one sample, sequenced in a study of T cell responses to AZD1222 COVID-19 vaccine. Profiled with immunoSEQ multiplex PCR; TCRdb holds only in-frame clones, not every one. The data show over 100,000 clones, with about nine tenths seen just once and around 24% held by the top ten. The sample in question was peripheral blood, obtained on day 0 of AZD1222 vaccination. The source is an adult in good health.

The gene calls are TRBV27 and TRBJ2-7; 9 nucleotides line up with TRBD1. This CDR3 is built from 15 residues. V shed 6 bases and J 2 bases; nucleotides not matched to a gene: 8. Germline V gene lookup returns CDR1 MNHEY and CDR2 SMNVEV (reference sequence). The CDR3 region has the DNA TGTGCCAGCAGAAGGACCGGGACAGGGCCCTACGAGCAGTACTTC. This codes for CASRRTGTGPYEQYF.

This clone was seen once. The chain carries TRBV5-1 and TRBJ2-3; 8 positions agree with TRBD1. CDR1 is SGHRS, CDR2 YFSETQ, per germline. V dropped 5 bases and J dropped 2; count of bases not matched to a gene: 7. The CDR3 covers 15 residues. The CDR3 DNA reads as TGCGCCAGCAGTCCGACAGGGGTGTCCACAGATACGCAGTATTTT. Its protein is CASSPTGVSTDTQYF.

The V gene is TRBV7-9, the J gene TRBJ1-1; 8 bases align to TRBD1. The germline CDR1 and CDR2 sequences are SEHNR and FQNEAQ (reference sequence). CDR3 length: 14 residues. The V and J ends lost 5 bases and 5 bases, in that order; junction bases with no gene match: 7. The CDR3 nucleotides are TGTGCCAGCAGCGGACAGGGTTTTGGGACTGAAGCTTTCTTT. It specifies CASSGQGFGTEAFF.

J is TRBJ1-5 and V is TRBV2, with D uncertain. V shed 4 bases and J shed 0 bases, with 7 bases lying between them. The germline gives CDR1 SNHLY, CDR2 FYNNEI. The CDR3 is made up of 14 amino acids. Here the CDR3 DNA reads TGTGCCAGCAGTGCGACACTTAGCAATCAGCCCCAGCATTTT. The encoded protein is CASSATLSNQPQHF.

V and J are TRBV5-4 and TRBJ2-5; 10 nucleotides align to TRBD2. J was trimmed by 6 bases and V by 1 base; bases with no gene match: 3. Germline CDR1 SGHNT, CDR2 YYREEE (reference sequence). This CDR3 contains 14 residues. The CDR3 DNA follows: TGTGCCAGCAGCTTGTCTAGCGGGGGTAAGACCCAGTACTTC. Amino acids: CASSLSSGGKTQYF. Full variable domain (rest looked up from reference TRBV5-4 and TRBJ2-5): ETGVTQSPTHLIKTRGQQVTLRCSSQSGHNTVSWYQQALGQGPQFIFQYYREEENGRGNFPPRFSGLQFPNYSSELNVNALELDDSALYLCASSLSSGGKTQYFGPGTRLLVL.

This chain uses TRBV12-3 or TRBV12-4 with TRBJ2-2; possible D gene TRBD1, 5 bases. The CDR3 is made up of 13 amino acids. V was cut by 3 bases and J by 6 bases, with 8 bases left in between. This CDR3 is CASSFQGPGELFF. DNA for the CDR3: TGTGCCAGCAGTTTCCAGGGTCCCGGGGAGCTGTTTTTT.

V gene TRBV27 combines with J gene TRBJ2-3; 12 nucleotides align to TRBD2. Per germline, CDR1 MNHEY and CDR2 SMNVEV (reference sequence). The CDR3 totals 16 residues. V gave up 6 bases and J gave up 5 bases; unmatched junction bases: 9. The CDR3 reads CASRYLAGGHGDTQYF. In nucleotides, the CDR3 is TGTGCCAGCAGGTATCTAGCGGGGGGGCACGGAGATACGCAGTATTTT.

The chain carries TRBV5-1 and TRBJ2-7; TRBD1 aligns across 7 bases. Germline trimming cut 3 bases from V and 5 bases from J; bases unmatched to any gene: 11. CDR3 length: 15 residues. Germline V gene data show CDR1 as SGHRS and CDR2 as YFSETQ. The CDR3 protein is CASSSGTAGSNEQYF. CDR3 in DNA: TGCGCCAGCAGCTCCGGGACAGCCGGTTCTAACGAGCAGTACTTC.

The V call is TRBV10-1, the J call TRBJ2-7, with 7 nucleotides matching TRBD1. CDR1 is WNHNN and CDR2 is SYGVQD in the germline V gene (reference sequence). J lost 0 bases, V lost 4 bases, and 3 bases had no gene match. This CDR3 region has 14 residues. The chain's CDR3 is CASSGGGGSYEQYF. In nucleotides, the CDR3 is TGCGCCAGCAGTGGAGGGGGCGGCTCCTACGAGCAGTACTTC.

The rearrangement joins TRBV4-3 to TRBJ1-2, with TRBD1 as a possible D gene (5 bases). The CDR3 contains 15 residues. V was trimmed by 0 bases and J by 6 bases, leaving 14 bases between them. The germline CDR1 and CDR2 sequences are LGHNA and YSLEER. Written as DNA, the CDR3 is TGCGCCAGCAGCCAAGAGTGGCAGGGAGGGAATGGCTACACCTTC. This encodes CASSQEWQGGNGYTF.

This clone was counted only a few times. The chain uses TRBV6-5 and TRBJ2-7; D gene uncertain. Per the germline V gene, CDR1 is MNHEY and CDR2 is SVGAGI. V was pared by 2 bases and J by 5 bases, with 4 bases between. The CDR3 loop spans 11 amino acids. The DNA for the CDR3 is TGTGCCAGCAGTTACAGGGACGAGCAGTACTTC. It codes for CASSYRDEQYF.

This chain uses TRBV11-2 with TRBJ2-3; 9 bases are a match to TRBD2. The junction had 11 bases not matched to a gene; V was cut back by 3 bases and J by 10 bases. This CDR3 is 15 amino acids long. Germline assignment: CDR1 SGHAT and CDR2 FQNNGV. CDR3 in DNA: TGTGCCAGCAGCTTCGGACTAGCGAGCCTCTCGGCGCAGTATTTT. Amino acids: CASSFGLASLSAQYF.

The V and J genes are TRBV15 and TRBJ2-1, with D perhaps TRBD1 or TRBD2 (5 bases each). Germline-derived CDR1 and CDR2 are LNHNV and YYDKDF (reference sequence). Trimming left V 3 bases short and J 6 bases short, with 21 bases between. The CDR3 consists of 17 residues. In nucleotides, the CDR3 is TGTGCCACCAGCAGGGGTCAGGGCGGCGGGTGGGGCAATGAGCAGTTCTTC. Amino acid sequence: CATSRGQGGGWGNEQFF.

The chain recombines TRBV6-5 with TRBJ2-7; either TRBD1 or TRBD2 may supply D (6 bases each). CDR3 length: 14 amino acids. Germline V gene data show CDR1 as MNHEY and CDR2 as SVGAGI. Trimming stripped 6 bases from V and 4 bases from J, with 16 bases between. CDR3 bases: TGTGCCAGCAGCCTTACTGGGGGGCAATACGAGCAGTACTTC. Its translation: CASSLTGGQYEQYF.

This clone appeared a single time. CDR3 bases: TGTGCCAGCAGGGGTACTCACATGAACACTGAAGCTTTCTTT. This translates into CASRGTHMNTEAFF. The chain employs TRBV6-5 and TRBJ1-1, with D uncertain. This CDR3 has 14 residues. Germline values: CDR1 MNHEY, CDR2 SVGAGI. With 6 bases removed from V and 0 bases from J, the gap between germline ends came to 11 bases.

The genes are TRBV6-6 and TRBJ2-3, with 9 bases fitting TRBD1. V gave up 7 bases and J gave up 4 bases; unmatched junction bases: 18. The CDR3 loop spans 18 amino acids. Germline assignment: CDR1 MNHNY and CDR2 SVGAGI (reference sequence). DNA of the CDR3: TGTGCCAGCACTCGGATAACAGGGGGCGGATATTGGGCAGATACGCAGTATTTT. It specifies CASTRITGGGYWADTQYF.

The rearrangement links TRBV28 to TRBJ2-5; 11 bases map to TRBD1. Germline V lookup: CDR1 MDHEN, CDR2 SYDVKM. Trimming took 6 bases from V and 5 from J; bases not matched to a gene: 8. There are 15 residues in the CDR3. The chain's CDR3 is CASSRGTGGVETQYF. CDR3 bases: TGTGCCAGCAGCCGAGGGACAGGGGGTGTGGAGACCCAGTACTTC. Complete variable domain (other parts from reference TRBV28 and TRBJ2-5): DVKVTQSSRYLVKRTGEKVFLECVQDMDHENMFWYRQDPGLGLRLIYFSYDVKMKEKGDIPEGYSVSREKKERFSLILESASTNQTSMYLCASSRGTGGVETQYFGPGTRLLVL.

This rearrangement joins TRBV6-2 or TRBV6-3 to TRBJ1-1; 8 nucleotides align to TRBD1. The CDR3 length is 15 residues. From germline, CDR1 is MNHEY and CDR2 SVGEGT. The trim removed 0 bases at V and 6 bases at J, leaving 6 bases unmatched. The CDR3 DNA is TGTGCCAGCAGTTACTCAGGGACAGGTCTGGCTGAAGCTTTCTTT. It specifies CASSYSGTGLAEAFF.

The V call is TRBV9, the J call TRBJ1-3, with unresolved D. Trimming shortened V by 6 bases and J by 4 bases, and 14 bases separated the two germline ends. CDR1 SGDLS and CDR2 YYNGEE come from the germline V gene. This CDR3 spans 14 amino acids. The CDR3, as DNA: TGTGCCAGCACGCCTGAGGGTACGGGAAACACCATATATTTT. Its protein is CASTPEGTGNTIYF.

The chain has TRBV6-6 and TRBJ2-5, with TRBD2 identical over 8 bases. V lost 7 bases and J lost 6; bases outside the gene matches: 13. The CDR3 consists of 15 residues. Germline CDR1 reads MNHNY; CDR2 reads SVGAGI (reference sequence). The CDR3 protein is CASNAGTSEIQTQYF. Written as DNA, the CDR3 is TGTGCCAGCAATGCCGGGACTAGTGAGATTCAGACCCAGTACTTC.

The chain has TRBV11-2 and TRBJ2-6; D gene uncertain. The germline V gene encodes CDR1 SGHAT and CDR2 FQNNGV. The CDR3 has 16 amino acids. V lost 0 bases, J lost 3 bases, and 9 bases lay in between. The CDR3: CASSLEWGRGANVLTF. The CDR3 DNA sequence: TGTGCCAGCAGCTTAGAGTGGGGTCGTGGGGCCAACGTCCTGACTTTC.

The CDR3 nucleotides are TGTGCCAGCGAAAGCCCGGGGACAGCTAACACCGGGGAGCTGTTTTTT. Its protein product is CASESPGTANTGELFF. The chain links TRBV28 to TRBJ2-2; the match to TRBD1 covers 7 bases. V lost 8 bases and J lost 2; bases outside the gene matches: 11. The CDR3 has 16 residues. The V gene's germline CDR1 is MDHEN and CDR2 SYDVKM.